The 30 T cell receptor beta chains reported below all come from one sample, sequenced in a study of blood T cells in healthy people across ages. Combining a sample-barcoded 5' primer with a J-beta primer mix, a second PCR ran for roughly 6 to 12 cycles. TCRdb re-analysed the 5' RACE reads in MiXCR, keeping a single row per CDR3 protein. The repertoire has about 2 million distinct CDR3 sequences, roughly 52% of them found once; the top ten carry approximately 2.1%. Sequences were obtained from blood. These receptors were obtained from a woman between 40 and 50 years old in good health.

The CDR3 DNA is TGTGCCAGCTCACCGCGACTGGGGAACACAGATACGCAGTATTTT. Translation: CASSPRLGNTDTQYF. V and J are TRBV18 and TRBJ2-3, with unresolved D. Germline V gene data show CDR1 as KGHSH and CDR2 as LQKENI. This CDR3 comprises 15 residues. V gave up 3 bases and J gave up 2 bases, with 12 bases separating them.

Regarding this clonotype: The junction departs from germline at one end; a sequencing error may be responsible. V and J are TRBV7-9 and TRBJ2-1; D call uncertain. Germline CDR1 and CDR2: SEHNR and FQNEAQ (reference sequence). This CDR3 is 14 amino acids long. CDR3: CASSPTDVQDEQLF. The CDR3, as DNA: TGTGCCAGCAGCCCGACCGATGTCCAGGATGAGCAGTTGTTC.

The V call is TRBV12-3 or TRBV12-4, the J call TRBJ1-2; D is unresolved. CDR3 length: 13 amino acids. V was pared by 2 bases and J by 4 bases, with 8 bases between. This CDR3 is CASSLTAVYGYTF. The CDR3 nucleotides are TGTGCCAGCAGTTTAACGGCAGTCTATGGCTACACCTTC.

This clonotype turned up a few times. This rearrangement joins TRBV9 to TRBJ2-5; D possibly matches TRBD1 or TRBD2 (6 bases each). Trimming took off 0 bases at V and 5 bases at J, with 11 bases between the two ends. The germline gives CDR1 SGDLS, CDR2 YYNGEE. This CDR3 spans 14 amino acids. DNA of the CDR3: TGTGCCAGCAGCGTAGTAGGGGGGCTTGAGACCCAGTACTTC. This codes for CASSVVGGLETQYF.

V is TRBV27 and J is TRBJ2-1, with 7 nucleotides matching TRBD1. The junction had 13 bases not matched to a gene; V was cut back by 2 bases and J by 9 bases. CDR1 is MNHEY, CDR2 SMNVEV, per germline (reference sequence). The CDR3 is 16 residues long. CDR3 nucleotides: TGTGCCAGCAGTTTAAAACCTTACCTGAACAGGGGTGAGCAGTTCTTC. Amino acid sequence: CASSLKPYLNRGEQFF.

This clonotype was counted a few times. This CDR3 reads CASSPYPGQGIYEQYF. The CDR3 coding sequence is TGTGCCAGCAGCCCCTACCCGGGCCAGGGTATCTACGAGCAGTACTTC. The chain has TRBV14 and TRBJ2-7; a weak D match, TRBD1 (5 bases). The CDR3 is 16 residues long. Trimming shortened V by 4 bases and J by 3 bases, and 19 bases separated the two germline ends. The germline CDR1 and CDR2 sequences are SGHDN and FVKESK.

V and J are TRBV28 and TRBJ1-1, with D perhaps matching TRBD1 (5 bases). This CDR3 contains 16 residues. CDR1 MDHEN and CDR2 SYDVKM come from the germline V gene. Deletions cut 4 bases from V and 2 bases from J, with 17 bases between. For the CDR3, the DNA is TGTGCCAGCAGTTACCCCTCCGGGGCAGCCAACACTGAAGCTTTCTTT. Translating it yields CASSYPSGAANTEAFF. The complete variable domain, with remaining parts taken from reference TRBV28 and TRBJ1-1, reads DVKVTQSSRYLVKRTGEKVFLECVQDMDHENMFWYRQDPGLGLRLIYFSYDVKMKEKGDIPEGYSVSREKKERFSLILESASTNQTSMYLCASSYPSGAANTEAFFGQGTRLTVV.

This clonotype has a handful of counts. The V and J genes are TRBV29-1 and TRBJ1-2; the D gene is possibly TRBD1 (6 bases). V lost 5 bases, J lost 2 bases, and 15 bases lay in between. Germline CDR1 SQVTM, CDR2 ANQGSEA. The length of the CDR3 is 14 residues. The DNA for the CDR3 is TGCAGCGTTACTACAGGGTCACTAAACTATGGCTACACCTTC. Its translation: CSVTTGSLNYGYTF.

This chain uses TRBV20-1 with TRBJ1-2; 9 nucleotides align to TRBD1. Germline assignment: CDR1 DFQATT and CDR2 SNEGSKA (reference sequence). This CDR3 is 15 amino acids long. Trimming removed 3 bases from V and 4 bases from J; junction bases left unmatched: 9. The CDR3 sequence is CSARGRQGVSYGYTF. CDR3 bases: TGCAGTGCTAGGGGGAGACAGGGGGTGTCCTATGGCTACACCTTC.

The V and J genes are TRBV7-2 and TRBJ2-5; D is unclear. CDR1 is SGHTA, CDR2 FQGNSA, per germline. V was shortened by 5 bases and J by 2 bases, with 9 bases between the two germline ends. The CDR3 sequence is 13 residues long. The CDR3 spells CASSLIYQETQYF. The CDR3 nucleotides read TGTGCCAGCAGCCTAATCTATCAAGAGACCCAGTACTTC.

The chain is built from TRBV20-1 and TRBJ1-5, with TRBD1 as a possible D gene (5 bases). The CDR3 runs 13 residues. CDR1 is DFQATT, CDR2 SNEGSKA, per germline (reference sequence). V lost 6 bases and J lost 5, with 14 bases in between. The CDR3 sequence: CSANGGRDQPQHF. The CDR3 DNA is TGCAGTGCAAACGGGGGGAGAGATCAGCCCCAGCATTTT.

The count of this clonotype is one. The rearrangement uses TRBV28 and TRBJ2-6, with 10 nucleotides matching TRBD1. J gave up 0 bases and V 6 bases, and 5 bases lay outside the gene matches. This CDR3 region has 17 residues. In germline, CDR1 is MDHEN, CDR2 SYDVKM. The CDR3 DNA reads as TGTGCCAGCAGGCAGACAGGGGGCGACTCTGGGGCCAACGTCCTGACTTTC. This sequence encodes CASRQTGGDSGANVLTF.

The V call is TRBV20-1, the J call TRBJ2-7; 9 bases are shared with TRBD1. Germline assignment: CDR1 DFQATT and CDR2 SNEGSKA (reference sequence). V was pared by 5 bases and J by 2 bases, with 10 bases of the junction left unmatched. This CDR3 contains 15 residues. The DNA for the CDR3 is TGCAGTGCTCTAAACCCGGGACAGGGAACCTACGAGCAGTACTTC. Protein product: CSALNPGQGTYEQYF.

The V gene is TRBV11-2, the J gene TRBJ2-7; TRBD2 matches 9 bases. The CDR3 runs 16 residues. The V segment lost 5 bases and the J segment 2 bases; nucleotides outside the gene matches: 10. CDR1 and CDR2 from the germline V gene are SGHAT and FQNNGV. The CDR3 here is CASSPGTSNIPYEQYF. The CDR3 bases are TGTGCCAGCAGCCCCGGGACTAGCAACATCCCCTACGAGCAGTACTTC.

The rearrangement joins TRBV13 to TRBJ2-4; TRBD1 is a possible D gene (6 bases). The DNA end lines up better with TRBJ2-7; the J call may be wrong. This CDR3 comprises 15 residues. CDR1 and CDR2 (germline): PRHDT, FYEKMQ (reference sequence). CDR3 sequence reads: CASSLGGTHQYEQYF. The CDR3 DNA follows: TGTGCCAGCAGCTTAGGGGGGACACACCAATACGAGCAGTACTTC.

The rearrangement links TRBV20-1 to TRBJ2-7; 8 positions match TRBD2. The end of the DNA is better explained by TRBJ2-4, so the J call may be wrong. Germline V gene lookup returns CDR1 DFQATT and CDR2 SNEGSKA (reference sequence). The CDR3 is made up of 14 amino acids. CDR3: CSASGTRFKNIQYF. The CDR3 DNA is TGCAGTGCTTCCGGGACTAGGTTCAAAAACATTCAGTACTTC.

This clonotype was observed a few times. The chain links TRBV11-2 to TRBJ2-5; D uncertain. This CDR3 spans 14 amino acids. Germline V gene sequence: CDR1 SGHAT, CDR2 FQNNGV. Trimming shortened V by 5 bases and J by 2 bases, and 12 bases separated the two germline ends. CDR3 nucleotide sequence: TGTGCCAGCAGCCACTCTTATAGTCAAGAGACCCAGTACTTC. Translation gives CASSHSYSQETQYF.

The CDR3 protein is CASTPSDTQYF. In DNA, the CDR3 is TGTGCCAGCACCCCCTCAGATACGCAGTATTTT. The chain uses TRBV6-5 and TRBJ2-3; D gene unclear. This CDR3 contains 11 residues. The V gene's germline CDR1 is MNHEY and CDR2 SVGAGI. Deletions cut 7 bases from V and 4 bases from J, with 6 bases between.

The chain combines TRBV20-1 with TRBJ2-4; the D is unclear. This CDR3 has 15 amino acids. The V and J ends lost 0 bases and 0 bases respectively, with 9 bases between them. Germline V lookup: CDR1 DFQATT, CDR2 SNEGSKA (reference sequence). The CDR3 nucleotides read TGCAGTGCTAGAGATAGGAGTATAGCCAAAAACATTCAGTACTTC. It codes for CSARDRSIAKNIQYF.

This clonotype was found a few times. V and J are TRBV9 and TRBJ2-3; maybe TRBD1 (7 bases). In germline, CDR1 is SGDLS, CDR2 YYNGEE. This CDR3 has 16 residues. Trimming pared 0 bases from V and 2 bases from J, leaving 13 bases between. In DNA, the CDR3 is TGTGCCAGCAGCGTAGACAGGGGACTTCCCACAGATACGCAGTATTTT. Translated, it gives CASSVDRGLPTDTQYF. The full variable domain, its missing parts supplied by reference TRBV9 and TRBJ2-3, is DSGVTQTPKHLITATGQRVTLRCSPRSGDLSVYWYQQSLDQGLQFLIQYYNGEERAKGNILERFSAQQFPDLHSELNLSSLELGDSALYFCASSVDRGLPTDTQYFGPGTRLTVL.

J is TRBJ2-1 and V is TRBV5-1; 9 bases are a match to TRBD2. Germline trimming cut 2 bases from V and 3 bases from J; bases unmatched to any gene: 6. The CDR3 is 16 amino acids. CDR1 is SGHRS, CDR2 YFSETQ, per germline. In nucleotides, the CDR3 is TGCGCCAGCAGCTTCATCGCGGGGGGGTTCTACAATGAGCAGTTCTTC. Amino acids: CASSFIAGGFYNEQFF.

This clonotype has more than one count but fewer than ten. CDR3 protein: CASSSRTANYGYTF. In DNA, the CDR3 is TGTGCCAGCAGCTCCCGGACGGCTAACTATGGCTACACCTTC. The rearrangement joins TRBV13 to TRBJ1-2, with D unresolved. CDR3 size: 14 residues. Trimming left V 4 bases short and J 0 bases short, with 9 bases between. The germline V gene has CDR1 PRHDT and CDR2 FYEKMQ (reference sequence).

This clonotype was seen a handful of times. The chain couples TRBV25-1 to TRBJ2-5, with D possibly TRBD1 on 5 matching bases. Germline V gene data show CDR1 as MGHDK and CDR2 as SYGVNS. The CDR3 covers 12 residues. V lost 4 bases and J lost 11, with 14 bases in between. The CDR3 sequence is CASSVGRNEQYF. The CDR3 nucleotides read TGTGCCAGCAGTGTGGGGCGCAATGAGCAGTACTTC.

The chain links TRBV7-2 to TRBJ2-7, with 7 nucleotides matching TRBD1. V shed 4 bases, J shed 9 bases, and the junction held 12 bases outside the gene matches. Germline V gene data show CDR1 as SGHTA and CDR2 as FQGNSA. CDR3 length equals 14 residues. The CDR3 DNA reads TGTGCCAGCAGCTCAATGACAGGGTCGGGCGGGCAGTACTTC. Translating gives CASSSMTGSGGQYF.

The chain is built from TRBV7-2 and TRBJ2-3, with D hard to call. V was cut by 2 bases and J by 3 bases, with 12 bases left in between. CDR1 and CDR2 from the germline V gene are SGHTA and FQGNSA. CDR3 length: 15 amino acids. CDR3 in amino acids: CASSLSLVGTDTQYF. The CDR3 DNA reads TGTGCCAGCAGCTTAAGCCTAGTGGGGACAGATACGCAGTATTTT. The variable domain in full, completed from reference TRBV7-2 and TRBJ2-3, reads GAGVSQSPSNKVTEKGKDVELRCDPISGHTALYWYRQSLGQGLEFLIYFQGNSAPDKSGLPSDRFSAERTGGSVSTLTIQRTQQEDSAVYLCASSLSLVGTDTQYFGPGTRLTVL.

About this clonotype itself: Its ends do not fully match the called genes, so a read error is possible. CDR3 DNA sequence: TGCAACGTTTTAAGGCAGGAGAATGAGCAGTTCTTC. Its protein is CNVLRQENEQFF. J is TRBJ2-1 and V is TRBV29-1; D is unclear. The length of the CDR3 is 12 residues. Per the germline V gene, CDR1 is SQVTM and CDR2 is ANQGSEA.

This clonotype appeared a few times. This chain links TRBV29-1 with TRBJ2-4; 8 nucleotides line up with TRBD1. The better agreement between TRBJ2-7 and the DNA end casts doubt on the J call. Per the germline V gene, CDR1 is SQVTM and CDR2 is ANQGSEA. The CDR3 consists of 13 residues. CDR3 protein: CSVERDRTNEQYF. The CDR3 DNA follows: TGCAGCGTTGAAAGGGACAGGACGAACGAGCAGTACTTC.

The rearrangement joins TRBV7-3 to TRBJ2-1, with D unclear. V was pared by 4 bases and J by 4 bases, with 14 bases between. CDR3 size: 15 residues. CDR1 and CDR2 from the germline V gene are SGHTA and FQGTGA. CDR3 DNA sequence: TGTGCCAGCAGCTCCTCAGGTGAAAGGTACAATGAGCAGTTCTTC. Its protein is CASSSSGERYNEQFF.

This chain links TRBV5-1 with TRBJ1-6, with TRBD1 matching over 10 bases. The CDR3 is 14 amino acids. The ends lost 4 bases at V and 8 bases at J; junction bases unmatched: 3. The germline gives CDR1 SGHRS, CDR2 YFSETQ. The CDR3 sequence: CASSTGTGDSPLHF. CDR3 bases: TGCGCCAGCAGCACCGGGACAGGGGATTCACCCCTCCACTTT.

The chain is built from TRBV6-6 and TRBJ2-7, with 8 bases matching TRBD1. This CDR3 has 14 residues. Trimming cost V 0 bases and J 6 bases; bases outside gene matches: 4. Germline V gives CDR1 MNHNY, CDR2 SVGAGI (reference sequence). The CDR3 region has the DNA TGTGCCAGCAGTTACTCCGAGACAGGGGCCGAGCAGTACTTC. Its translation is CASSYSETGAEQYF.